The entry below gives a single T cell receptor beta chain sequence along with its context. Its target is unknown. Indicated time point: baseline, week 1 (first vaccination visit). Treatment indicated: pre-vaccination baseline after standard-of-care therapy. Every donor had a new WHO grade 3 or 4 astrocytoma that was IDH1-mutant, with loss of nuclear ATRX. Using immunoSEQ multiplex PCR, the repertoire was profiled, and TCRdb retains in-frame clones only, with some absent. The sample carries about 34,000 clones, 80% recorded once. This entry is derived from a study of a mutant IDH1 vaccine in newly diagnosed glioma. Study summary: Treated individuals were 62.5% male and approximately 38% female, averaging roughly 44 years of age. Patients got radiotherapy, temozolomide, or both beforehand, and most got both. Study results and limitations: There seemed to be no relation between pseudoprogression and changes in top peripheral T cell clonotypes.

Germline V CDR1 and CDR2: SGHTA, FQGNSA. V lost 2 bases and J 5 bases, leaving 13 bases between the germline ends. The CDR3 consists of 15 residues. This TCR came from a man aged 50-59 years with glioma. Some clones in this sample may be carry-over from other donors' samples. This chain joins TRBV7-2 and TRBJ1-3, with D possibly matching TRBD1 (5 bases). The source material was peripheral blood mononuclear cells (PBMCs), sampled from a glioma patient treated with radiotherapy, temozolomide or both. CDR3 protein: CASSLTVTGRNTIYF. The CDR3 bases are TGTGCCAGCAGCTTAACGGTTACAGGCCGAAACACCATATATTTT.